Below, 28 T cell receptor beta chains from the same sample are listed, as sequenced in a study of T cell responses to AZD1222 COVID-19 vaccine. Profiling relied on immunoSEQ multiplex PCR, and the TCRdb table lists in-frame clones only, not all of them. Among around 190,000 clones listed, about 89% were seen once. The sample was peripheral blood, taken 28 days after the second AZD1222 dose. These receptors originate from an adult who received the AZD1222 COVID-19 vaccine.

V is TRBV10-2 and J is TRBJ1-1, with no clear D. Germline lookup yields CDR1 WSHSY and CDR2 SAAADI. Trimming removed 5 bases at V and 4 bases at J, with 14 bases between. The CDR3 is made up of 14 amino acids. The CDR3 region has the DNA TGCGCCAGCAGTCGCCTGGACGGCTTCACTGAAGCTTTCTTT. Its translation: CASSRLDGFTEAFF.

V gene TRBV2 combines with J gene TRBJ1-2, with TRBD1 as a possible D gene (6 bases). The CDR3 is 15 residues long. The V gene's germline CDR1 is SNHLY and CDR2 FYNNEI. V dropped 6 bases and J dropped 0 bases, with 14 bases sitting between them. Written as DNA, the CDR3 is TGTGCCAGCAGGAGAGAGACAGGAGCTAACTATGGCTACACCTTC. This translates into CASRRETGANYGYTF.

V and J are TRBV5-1 and TRBJ2-5, with D possibly being TRBD1 (5 bases). V gave up 5 bases and J gave up 3 bases, with 14 bases separating them. The length of the CDR3 is 14 residues. The V gene's germline CDR1 is SGHRS and CDR2 YFSETQ. As DNA, the CDR3 is TGCGCCAGCAGTCCGACAGTTCCTAAAGAGACCCAGTACTTC. As protein: CASSPTVPKETQYF.

A single count supports this clone. J is TRBJ1-1 and V is TRBV14, with 8 bases lining up with TRBD1. V lost 1 base to trimming and J lost 11 bases; unmatched junction nucleotides: 3. CDR1 and CDR2 (germline): SGHDN, FVKESK. This CDR3 has 12 residues. The DNA for the CDR3 is TGTGCCAGCAGCCAAGCAGGGGGCGAGGCTTTCTTT. Translated, it gives CASSQAGGEAFF.

The rearrangement uses TRBV9 and TRBJ1-1; 8 bases line up with TRBD1. This CDR3 is built from 15 residues. Germline CDR1 is SGDLS and CDR2 is YYNGEE. V lost 2 bases to trimming and J lost 3 bases; unmatched junction nucleotides: 6. The CDR3 DNA is TGTGCCAGCAGCGTCCACTCGACAGGGGACACTGAAGCTTTCTTT. This gives the protein CASSVHSTGDTEAFF.

V gene TRBV11-2 combines with J gene TRBJ2-1; TRBD1 agrees at 11 bases. Germline values: CDR1 SGHAT, CDR2 FQNNGV. The V gene end was trimmed by 8 bases and the J gene end by 10 bases; junction bases not matched to a gene: 16. CDR3 length equals 16 residues. The CDR3 region is CASGSIWGQGDKEQFF. The CDR3 DNA follows: TGTGCCAGCGGCAGTATTTGGGGACAGGGGGATAAGGAGCAGTTCTTC.

The V call is TRBV7-8, the J call TRBJ1-3, with D possibly matching TRBD1 (5 bases). Trimming shortened V by 1 base and J by 9 bases, and 13 bases separated the two germline ends. The germline gives CDR1 SGHVS, CDR2 FQNEAQ. The CDR3 contains 14 residues. Here the CDR3 reads CASSLDARGGTIYF. CDR3 bases: TGTGCCAGCAGCTTAGATGCCCGGGGGGGCACCATATATTTT.

This rearrangement joins TRBV7-2 to TRBJ2-7; no clear D. V was pared by 1 base and J by 0 bases, with 10 bases between. The germline CDR1 and CDR2 sequences are SGHTA and FQGNSA. The CDR3 loop spans 15 amino acids. The CDR3 loop is CASSLGPAPSYEQYF. The DNA of the CDR3 is TGTGCCAGCAGCTTAGGTCCAGCCCCCTCCTACGAGCAGTACTTC.

The chain joins TRBV11-2 to TRBJ1-1; no reliable D call. This CDR3 comprises 14 residues. Trimming removed 1 base at V and 4 bases at J, with 10 bases between. Germline lookup yields CDR1 SGHAT and CDR2 FQNNGV. The CDR3 loop reads CASSLVPGGTEAFF. CDR3 nucleotide sequence: TGTGCCAGCAGCTTAGTTCCAGGCGGCACTGAAGCTTTCTTT.

The rearrangement joins TRBV10-2 to TRBJ1-6; no clear D gene. The CDR3 totals 12 residues. V was shortened by 2 bases and J by 14 bases, with 10 bases between the two germline ends. CDR1 is WSHSY, CDR2 SAAADI, per germline. The CDR3 here is CASSEVQATLHF. The CDR3 DNA follows: TGCGCCAGCAGTGAGGTTCAGGCGACCCTCCACTTT.

The chain employs TRBV5-6 and TRBJ1-5; D uncertain. This CDR3 contains 16 residues. Germline V gives CDR1 SGHDT, CDR2 YYEEEE. Trimming shortened V by 3 bases and J by 1 base, and 14 bases separated the two germline ends. CDR3 region: CASSYREGRSNQPQHF. The CDR3 DNA follows: TGTGCCAGCAGCTACCGGGAGGGTAGGAGCAATCAGCCCCAGCATTTT. Filled out from reference TRBV5-6 and TRBJ1-5, the complete variable domain reads DAGVTQSPTHLIKTRGQQVTLRCSPKSGHDTVSWYQQALGQGPQFIFQYYEEEERQRGNFPDRFSGHQFPNYSSELNVNALLLGDSALYLCASSYREGRSNQPQHFGDGTRLSIL.

The chain couples TRBV12-3 or TRBV12-4 to TRBJ2-2, with D tentatively TRBD2 (6 bases). Trimming left V 8 bases short and J 5 bases short, with 12 bases between. The CDR3 sequence is 13 residues long. CDR3 protein: CASAGLETGELFF. As DNA, the CDR3 is TGTGCCAGCGCGGGGCTAGAGACCGGGGAGCTGTTTTTT.

V and J are TRBV6-5 and TRBJ1-2; no definite D call. The CDR3 contains 15 residues. Between the trimmed V and J ends, which lost 8 bases and 0 bases, there was a span of 16 bases. Germline CDR1 is MNHEY and CDR2 is SVGAGI. The CDR3 DNA reads as TGTGCCAGCGGTAAGGCCTCCAGACCTAACTATGGCTACACCTTC. Translating it yields CASGKASRPNYGYTF.

The V gene is TRBV5-5, the J gene TRBJ1-3, with unresolved D. This CDR3 comprises 16 residues. Germline V gene lookup returns CDR1 SGHKS and CDR2 YYEKEE (reference sequence). V lost 4 bases and J 0 bases, leaving 14 bases between the germline ends. CDR3: CASSPPTPGSGNTIYF. DNA of the CDR3: TGTGCCAGCAGCCCTCCGACGCCCGGCTCTGGAAACACCATATATTTT.

The rearrangement uses TRBV5-1 and TRBJ2-1; 9 bases fit TRBD1. Trimming at V came to 2 bases and at J to 9 bases, leaving 9 bases not matched to a gene. CDR1 is SGHRS and CDR2 is YFSETQ in the germline V gene. The CDR3 runs to 15 residues. The CDR3: CASSLPGTGSGEQFF. DNA for the CDR3: TGCGCCAGCAGCTTACCCGGGACAGGGTCCGGTGAGCAGTTCTTC.

CDR3 sequence reads: CASSERESPLHF. CDR3 sequence (DNA): TGTGCCAGCTCCGAGAGAGAATCACCCCTCCACTTT. The chain joins TRBV18 to TRBJ1-6; the D is unclear. V lost 6 bases and J lost 10, with 10 bases in between. The CDR3 loop spans 12 amino acids. The germline gives CDR1 KGHSH, CDR2 LQKENI.

V is TRBV2 and J is TRBJ2-7, with no clear D. CDR3 length equals 15 residues. V lost 5 bases and J 0 bases, leaving 14 bases between the germline ends. Germline CDR1 and CDR2: SNHLY and FYNNEI. The CDR3 bases are TGTGCCAGCAGTTACGGTCCTGGAATCTCCTACGAGCAGTACTTC. Its protein product is CASSYGPGISYEQYF.

The chain employs TRBV5-1 and TRBJ2-1; D remains unclear. V was shortened by 0 bases and J by 0 bases, with 10 bases between the two germline ends. The CDR3 totals 16 residues. The germline V gene has CDR1 SGHRS and CDR2 YFSETQ. The CDR3 coding sequence is TGCGCCAGCAGCTTGGGTGAAATCTACTCCTACAATGAGCAGTTCTTC. It yields the protein CASSLGEIYSYNEQFF.

Comment on this clone: One junction end disagrees with the germline gene, perhaps due to a read error. This chain joins TRBV7-2 and TRBJ2-1; D gene unclear. The length of the CDR3 is 15 residues. The germline gives CDR1 SGHTA, CDR2 FQGNSA. CDR3 DNA: TGTGCCAGCAGCTTTAGGACCCCCACCTACGATGAGCAGTTCTTC. Protein: CASSFRTPTYDEQFF.

The chain couples TRBV6-4 to TRBJ1-1; 7 bases match TRBD1. Germline V lookup: CDR1 MRHNA, CDR2 SNTAGT. Trimming at V came to 5 bases and at J to 3 bases, leaving 3 bases not matched to a gene. The CDR3 has 13 residues. The CDR3 DNA reads TGTGCCAGCAGTCTAACAGGGGACACTGAAGCTTTCTTT. Translated, it gives CASSLTGDTEAFF.

The rearrangement uses TRBV9 and TRBJ1-1; 7 positions match TRBD1. J was trimmed by 4 bases and V by 4 bases; bases with no gene match: 7. The CDR3 has 14 residues. Germline lookup yields CDR1 SGDLS and CDR2 YYNGEE. The CDR3 loop is CASSRLTGLTEAFF. In DNA form, the CDR3 reads TGTGCCAGCAGCAGATTGACAGGGCTCACTGAAGCTTTCTTT.

The chain couples TRBV6-2 or TRBV6-3 to TRBJ1-2; 7 nucleotides match TRBD1. The CDR3 is 12 amino acids. Trimming removed 5 bases from V and 8 bases from J; junction bases left unmatched: 5. Per germline, CDR1 MNHEY and CDR2 SVGEGT. DNA for the CDR3: TGTGCCAGCAGTGGGACAGCTAGAGGCTACACCTTC. Its translation is CASSGTARGYTF.

J is TRBJ1-2 and V is TRBV27; perhaps TRBD1 as D (5 bases). Germline CDR1 reads MNHEY; CDR2 reads SMNVEV (reference sequence). This CDR3 has 15 residues. V dropped 7 bases and J dropped 2 bases, with 17 bases sitting between them. The CDR3 nucleotides are TGTGCCAGCACACCCAACCCGGGACTGAACTATGGCTACACCTTC. Translated: CASTPNPGLNYGYTF.

This clone has a handful of counts. The V call is TRBV6-4, the J call TRBJ1-6; D perhaps matches TRBD1 (5 bases). The germline V gene encodes CDR1 MRHNA and CDR2 SNTAGT. The V end lost 3 bases, the J end lost 4 bases, and 10 bases lay between the germline ends. CDR3 length: 15 amino acids. The CDR3 reads CASSESGGYNSPLHF. The CDR3 DNA reads TGTGCCAGCAGTGAATCTGGGGGTTATAATTCACCCCTCCACTTT.

This clone was recorded only once. The genes are TRBV6-5 and TRBJ1-1; the D gene is possibly TRBD1 (5 bases). This CDR3 is built from 15 residues. V lost 7 bases to trimming and J lost 4 bases, with 19 bases between them. Germline CDR1 reads MNHEY; CDR2 reads SVGAGI. The CDR3 sequence is CASTHRGAGSTEAFF. CDR3 nucleotide sequence: TGTGCCAGCACTCATCGTGGCGCAGGGAGCACTGAAGCTTTCTTT.

The chain couples TRBV9 to TRBJ1-2; D is possibly TRBD1 (6 bases). The CDR3 sequence is 14 residues long. The germline CDR1 and CDR2 sequences are SGDLS and YYNGEE. The V and J ends lost 5 bases and 0 bases respectively, with 11 bases between them. Written as DNA, the CDR3 is TGTGCCAGCAGAAGGACAGCCTCTAACTATGGCTACACCTTC. It yields the protein CASRRTASNYGYTF.

The chain links TRBV6-1 to TRBJ1-2, with 8 bases lining up with TRBD1. The CDR3 is made up of 16 amino acids. The germline gives CDR1 MNHNS, CDR2 SASEGT. Trimming at V came to 4 bases and at J to 0 bases, leaving 7 bases not matched to a gene. CDR3 sequence reads: CASSASLQGANYGYTF. DNA of the CDR3: TGTGCCAGCAGTGCGTCCTTACAGGGGGCTAACTATGGCTACACCTTC.

This chain uses TRBV2 with TRBJ1-1; D remains unclear. V dropped 7 bases and J dropped 1 base, with 16 bases sitting between them. Per the germline V gene, CDR1 is SNHLY and CDR2 is FYNNEI. CDR3 length: 15 amino acids. The CDR3 is CASILAALQNTEAFF. DNA of the CDR3: TGTGCCAGCATTCTCGCCGCTTTACAGAACACTGAAGCTTTCTTT.